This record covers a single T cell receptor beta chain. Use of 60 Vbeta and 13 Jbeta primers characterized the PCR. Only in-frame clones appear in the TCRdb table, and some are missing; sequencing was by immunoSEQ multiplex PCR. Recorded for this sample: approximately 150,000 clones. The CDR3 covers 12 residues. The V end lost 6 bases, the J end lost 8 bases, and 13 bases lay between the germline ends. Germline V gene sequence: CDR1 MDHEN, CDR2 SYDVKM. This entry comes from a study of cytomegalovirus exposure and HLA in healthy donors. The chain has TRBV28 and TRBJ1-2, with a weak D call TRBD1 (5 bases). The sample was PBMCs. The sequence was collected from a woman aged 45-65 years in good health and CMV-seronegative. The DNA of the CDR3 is TGTGCCAGCAGCCTAGCGGGGCAAGGCTACACCTTC. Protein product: CASSLAGQGYTF.